This T cell receptor beta chain derives from a study of T cells in Graves' hyperthyroidism and ophthalmopathy. This clonotype has just a few counts. Newly diagnosed hyperthyroidism, duration under 2 months, in patients aged 18 to 65. From RNA transcripts, TCR beta CDR3 regions were amplified. HTBI primers were the set used in a first-round RT-PCR of the TCR CDR3. TCRdb re-called the multiplex PCR reads through MiXCR, storing one row per CDR3 protein. The sample consists of fewer than 750,000 distinct CDR3 sequences, around 42% of them appearing once. The receptor was isolated from a woman between 18 and 29 years old with Graves' hyperthyroidism. The sequenced sample consisted of peripheral blood or thyroid tissue (not recorded which).

This CDR3 reads CASSLAGSSTEAFF. The CDR3 bases are TGTGCCAGCAGCTTGGCAGGGAGTAGCACTGAAGCTTTCTTT. The J gene is TRBJ1-1, the V gene TRBV7-6, with D maybe TRBD1 (5 bases). CDR3 length: 14 amino acids. The germline V gene has CDR1 SGHVS and CDR2 FNYEAQ. Trimming took off 3 bases at V and 4 bases at J, with 12 bases between the two ends.